This is a list of T cell receptor beta chains from one sample in a study of blood T cells in healthy people across ages. One entry per CDR3 protein, called by TCRdb with MiXCR from the 5' RACE reads. The sample carries approximately 800,000 distinct CDR3 sequences, nearly 60% recorded once. The source material was blood. Source of these receptors: a young man in good health. The CDR3 runs from the conserved cysteine through the conserved F or W. The D gene is left open where the match is weak. The listing skips clone size in some rows; elsewhere it reads once, few, many or a size class.

abundance	v_gene	d_gene	j_gene	CDR3aa	CDR3nt
few	TRBV11-2	.	TRBJ2-1	CASSLGARGNEQFF	TGTGCCAGCAGCTTAGGGGCCAGGGGCAATGAGCAGTTCTTC
.	TRBV7-9	TRBD1	TRBJ1-2	CASSSDRGDYTF	TGTGCCAGCAGCTCAGACAGGGGTGACTACACCTTC
.	TRBV12-3/TRBV12-4	TRBD2	TRBJ2-1	CASETSLRNEQFF	TGTGCCAGCGAGACTAGCCTGAGAAATGAGCAGTTCTTC
.	TRBV27	.	TRBJ2-7	CASSAFTGSSGEQYF	TGTGCCAGCAGTGCCTTTACAGGGTCCTCAGGCGAGCAGTACTTC
.	TRBV27	.	TRBJ2-1	CASGRAFYEQFF	TGTGCCAGCGGCCGAGCCTTCTACGAGCAGTTCTTC
.	TRBV11-2	TRBD2	TRBJ2-1	CASSLTAGGNSYNEQFF	TGTGCCAGCAGCTTAACAGCGGGAGGGAACTCCTACAATGAGCAGTTCTTC
.	TRBV6-2/TRBV6-3	.	TRBJ1-2	CASSYRTENYGYTF	TGTGCCAGCAGTTACCGGACAGAGAACTATGGCTACACCTTC
few	TRBV5-1	.	TRBJ2-7	CASSLQSGGNYEQYF	TGCGCCAGCAGCTTGCAAAGCGGAGGGAACTACGAGCAGTACTTC
.	TRBV20-1	TRBD2	TRBJ2-5	CSAPGLAGAMGQETQYF	TGCAGTGCTCCTGGACTAGCGGGAGCCATGGGACAAGAGACCCAGTACTTC
many	TRBV27	.	TRBJ2-7	CASSFAGVSYEQYF	TGTGCCAGCAGTTTTGCAGGTGTCTCCTACGAGCAGTACTTC
.	TRBV29-1	TRBD2	TRBJ2-1	CSVVPGTSGRGEQFF	TGCAGCGTCGTACCCGGGACTAGCGGGAGGGGGGAGCAGTTCTTC
.	TRBV29-1	TRBD1	TRBJ1-4	CSVLGDRDNEKLFF	TGCAGCGTTCTCGGGGACAGGGATAATGAAAAACTGTTTTTT
.	TRBV29-1	.	TRBJ2-5	CSVLSRDTQETQYF	TGCAGCGTCTTAAGCCGGGACACCCAAGAGACCCAGTACTTC
.	TRBV29-1	TRBD1	TRBJ2-7	CSVEDVTGTAYEQYF	TGCAGCGTTGAAGATGTAACCGGGACAGCATACGAGCAGTACTTC
.	TRBV20-1	TRBD2	TRBJ2-7	CSAIALGGRSGGRYEQYF	TGCAGTGCTATTGCTCTAGGCGGGAGGTCCGGGGGTCGCTACGAGCAGTACTTC
.	TRBV27	.	TRBJ2-3	CASSSWSQYF	TGTGCCAGCAGTTCCTGGTCGCAGTATTTT
few	TRBV28	.	TRBJ1-5	CASSVRGGQPQHF	TGTGCCAGCAGTGTCAGGGGCGGGCAGCCCCAGCATTTT
.	TRBV20-1	.	TRBJ2-1	CSAERGLSSYNEQFF	TGCAGTGCTGAAAGAGGCCTTAGCTCCTACAATGAGCAGTTCTTC
few	TRBV7-3	TRBD2	TRBJ2-7	CASSLNGGGDYEQYF	TGTGCCAGCAGCTTAAACGGCGGGGGAGACTACGAGCAGTACTTC
.	TRBV12-5	TRBD1	TRBJ1-2	CASGSSAGTGANYGYTF	TGTGCTAGTGGTTCATCCGCCGGGACAGGTGCCAACTATGGCTACACCTTC
.	TRBV27	TRBD2	TRBJ2-1	CATMGLAGGYNEQFF	TGTGCCACCATGGGACTAGCGGGAGGTTACAATGAGCAGTTCTTC
.	TRBV3-1	.	TRBJ2-7	CASSQKAWAYEQYF	TGTGCCAGCAGCCAAAAGGCCTGGGCCTACGAGCAGTACTTC
few	TRBV25-1	TRBD1	TRBJ1-2	CASSEPGGFPRGYTF	TGTGCCAGCAGTGAACCAGGGGGCTTCCCCCGAGGCTACACCTTC
.	TRBV20-1	.	TRBJ2-5	CSAGGQGWETQYF	TGCAGTGCCGGAGGGCAGGGTTGGGAGACCCAGTACTTC
few	TRBV4-2	.	TRBJ2-1	CASSGGEWQFF	TGTGCCAGCAGCGGTGGCGAATGGCAGTTCTTC
few	TRBV29-1	TRBD1	TRBJ2-7	CSVPGQGRNEQYF	TGCAGCGTCCCGGGACAGGGTCGTAACGAGCAGTACTTC
few	TRBV20-1	.	TRBJ2-7	CSARDVGLHSYEQYF	TGCAGTGCTAGAGATGTGGGGCTCCACTCCTACGAGCAGTACTTC
.	TRBV20-1	TRBD2	TRBJ2-3	CSVPLSAGASDTQYF	TGCAGTGTCCCCCTTTCAGCGGGAGCATCAGATACGCAGTATTTT